This is a list of T cell receptor beta chains from one sample in a study of cytomegalovirus exposure and HLA in healthy donors. Clones were sequenced by immunoSEQ multiplex PCR, and TCRdb holds only the in-frame ones, with some missing. Found here are 110,000 to 150,000 clones, 84% of them singletons; the top ten hold 2% to 2.5%. Specimen: PBMCs. The receptor source for this set is a boy between 2 and 10 years old in good health and CMV-seronegative. Both conserved end residues are part of each CDR3. D genes are given only for firm matches. Clone size, where shown, is once, few, many, or a class for clones that have expanded.

clone size: -; D gene: -; J gene: TRBJ2-3; V gene: TRBV29-1; CDR3 protein: CSVGGHGGGTDTQYF; CDR3 DNA: TGCAGCGTTGGCGGCCACGGGGGTGGCACAGATACGCAGTATTTT
clone size: -; D gene: -; J gene: TRBJ1-6; V gene: TRBV5-8; CDR3 protein: CATQTRGNSPLHF; CDR3 DNA: TGTGCCACGCAGACTAGGGGCAATTCACCCCTCCACTTT
clone size: -; D gene: -; J gene: TRBJ2-3; V gene: TRBV2; CDR3 protein: CASSERVPENTQYF; CDR3 DNA: TGTGCCAGCAGCGAGCGGGTACCTGAAAATACGCAGTATTTT
clone size: few; D gene: -; J gene: TRBJ2-4; V gene: TRBV2; CDR3 protein: CASSERGLGRVQNIQYF; CDR3 DNA: TGTGCCAGCAGTGAAAGGGGCCTTGGCAGGGTGCAAAACATTCAGTACTTC
clone size: -; D gene: -; J gene: TRBJ1-1; V gene: TRBV6-1; CDR3 protein: CASSEAWGGTEAFF; CDR3 DNA: TGTGCCAGCAGTGAAGCTTGGGGGGGCACTGAAGCTTTCTTT
clone size: -; D gene: TRBD1; J gene: TRBJ2-3; V gene: TRBV7-3; CDR3 protein: CASSDDRGLGDTQYF; CDR3 DNA: TGTGCCAGCAGCGACGACAGGGGGCTAGGAGATACGCAGTATTTT
clone size: -; D gene: -; J gene: TRBJ1-2; V gene: TRBV7-2; CDR3 protein: CASSLAMNYGYTF; CDR3 DNA: TGTGCCAGCAGCCTAGCCATGAACTATGGCTACACCTTC
clone size: -; D gene: -; J gene: TRBJ1-3; V gene: TRBV11-2; CDR3 protein: CASSLGPSSGNTIYF; CDR3 DNA: TGTGCCAGCAGCTTAGGTCCGAGCTCTGGAAACACCATATATTTT
clone size: -; D gene: TRBD2; J gene: TRBJ2-3; V gene: TRBV6-5; CDR3 protein: CASSYSSGRATDTQYF; CDR3 DNA: TGTGCCAGCAGTTACTCGAGCGGGAGGGCGACAGATACGCAGTATTTT
clone size: -; D gene: TRBD2; J gene: TRBJ2-7; V gene: TRBV11-2; CDR3 protein: CASSLAGRASYEQYF; CDR3 DNA: TGTGCCAGCAGCTTAGCCGGGAGGGCCTCCTACGAGCAGTACTTC
clone size: -; D gene: TRBD2; J gene: TRBJ2-1; V gene: TRBV25-1; CDR3 protein: CASSDDVSKRERNEQFF; CDR3 DNA: TGTGCCAGCAGTGATGACGTTAGTAAGCGGGAGAGGAATGAGCAGTTCTTC
clone size: once; D gene: TRBD1; J gene: TRBJ2-7; V gene: TRBV19; CDR3 protein: CASSSRDRAYEQYF; CDR3 DNA: TGTGCCAGTAGTTCGAGGGACAGGGCCTACGAGCAGTACTTC
clone size: -; D gene: -; J gene: TRBJ2-1; V gene: TRBV2; CDR3 protein: CATGLGGLEQFF; CDR3 DNA: TGTGCCACGGGCCTTGGAGGGTTGGAGCAGTTCTTC
clone size: -; D gene: -; J gene: TRBJ2-3; V gene: TRBV18; CDR3 protein: CASSPPPGPGGSWNTQYF; CDR3 DNA: TGTGCCAGCTCACCACCGCCGGGACCGGGGGGCTCATGGAATACGCAGTATTTT
clone size: -; D gene: -; J gene: TRBJ1-2; V gene: TRBV27; CDR3 protein: CASSLQGNGYTF; CDR3 DNA: TGTGCCAGCAGTTTACAGGGAAATGGCTACACCTTC
clone size: -; D gene: -; J gene: TRBJ1-2; V gene: TRBV5-4; CDR3 protein: CASSLVGGYGYTF; CDR3 DNA: TGTGCCAGCAGCTTGGTGGGGGGGTATGGCTACACCTTC
clone size: -; D gene: TRBD1; J gene: TRBJ2-7; V gene: TRBV7-9; CDR3 protein: CASSQPGTGRTYEQYF; CDR3 DNA: TGTGCCAGCAGCCAACCGGGGACAGGGCGCACCTACGAGCAGTACTTC
clone size: once; D gene: -; J gene: TRBJ1-2; V gene: TRBV11-2; CDR3 protein: CASSLAGTDHYGYTF; CDR3 DNA: TGTGCCAGCAGCTTAGCAGGCACGGATCACTATGGCTACACCTTC
clone size: -; D gene: -; J gene: TRBJ1-6; V gene: TRBV27; CDR3 protein: CASRTNYRVSPLHF; CDR3 DNA: TGTGCCAGCAGAACGAATTACAGGGTCTCACCCCTCCACTTT
clone size: -; D gene: TRBD1; J gene: TRBJ1-5; V gene: TRBV5-6; CDR3 protein: CASSSDRWISNQPQHF; CDR3 DNA: TGTGCCAGCAGCTCGGACAGGTGGATTAGCAATCAGCCCCAGCATTTT
clone size: -; D gene: TRBD2; J gene: TRBJ2-1; V gene: TRBV18; CDR3 protein: CASSPVRALAGAYNEQFF; CDR3 DNA: TGTGCCAGCTCACCCGTCAGGGCTTTGGCGGGGGCCTACAATGAGCAGTTCTTC
clone size: -; D gene: TRBD1; J gene: TRBJ2-7; V gene: TRBV5-1; CDR3 protein: CASRLEGDRGEQYF; CDR3 DNA: TGCGCCAGCAGACTGGAAGGAGACAGGGGCGAGCAGTACTTC
clone size: -; D gene: TRBD2; J gene: TRBJ2-3; V gene: TRBV5-4; CDR3 protein: CASSLPGLATDTQYF; CDR3 DNA: TGTGCCAGCAGCCTACCGGGACTAGCTACAGATACGCAGTATTTT
clone size: -; D gene: TRBD1; J gene: TRBJ2-3; V gene: TRBV10-3; CDR3 protein: CAIRERQGAGDTQYF; CDR3 DNA: TGTGCCATCAGAGAGAGACAGGGGGCAGGAGATACGCAGTATTTT
clone size: -; D gene: -; J gene: TRBJ2-5; V gene: TRBV7-2; CDR3 protein: CASSFFIETQYF; CDR3 DNA: TGTGCCAGCAGCTTCTTTATAGAGACCCAGTACTTC
clone size: once; D gene: -; J gene: TRBJ1-2; V gene: TRBV7-9; CDR3 protein: CASSQGADSNYGYTF; CDR3 DNA: TGTGCCAGCAGTCAAGGCGCGGACAGCAACTATGGCTACACCTTC